The source of this TCR beta chain is a study of OX40 agonist ivuxolimab in advanced cancers. The overall study: Patients with prior anti-PD-1, anti-PD-L1 or anti-CTLA-4 therapy were eligible; 40% had some.

This CDR3 contains 14 residues. The trim removed 6 bases at V and 6 bases at J, leaving 6 bases unmatched. Per germline, CDR1 ENHRY and CDR2 SYGVKD. The repertoire was sequenced with immunoSEQ multiplex PCR; TCRdb's copy has only in-frame clones and lacks some. This sample has tens of thousands of clones, with about 86% found just once. Study-level points and caveats: Average numbers of expanded clones were greater in CD8+ T cells than in CD4+.

This clone came up a few times. Its matching antigen is unknown. Material: CD4+ or CD8+ T cells sorted from blood, obtained in a trial of the OX40 agonist ivuxolimab. The sequence was obtained from an adult with an advanced solid tumor such as melanoma, head and neck, liver or kidney cancer. The V gene is TRBV10-3, the J gene TRBJ2-1, with 9 bases matching TRBD2. DNA of the CDR3: TGTGCCATCAGCGGACTAGCGCTAGGCAATGAGCAGTTCTTC. Protein product: CAISGLALGNEQFF.